This T cell receptor beta chain was sequenced in a study of blood T cell repertoires in COVID-19. Study background: Collection of acute and convalescent COVID-19 samples took place in the United States, Italy and Spain. Nucleic acid was either cDNA or gDNA, and it came from T cells, B-cell-depleted T cells, or PBMCs.

Data came from immunoSEQ multiplex PCR; TCRdb stores just in-frame clones and leaves some out. The sample yields tens of thousands of clones, over 75% seen once. The CDR3 consists of 13 residues. Germline CDR1 is MNHEY and CDR2 is SVGAGI. The V end was cut by 10 bases, the J end by 5 bases, with 17 bases between. The sequence was obtained from a man aged 55 to 70 with acute or convalescent COVID-19. V is TRBV6-5 and J is TRBJ1-1, with D tentatively TRBD1 (5 bases). The source material was peripheral blood. The CDR3 reads CANGMGGDTEAFF. Here the CDR3 DNA reads TGTGCCAACGGGATGGGGGGAGATACTGAAGCTTTCTTT.